This TCR beta chain derives from a study of blood T cell repertoires in COVID-19. Study information: The United States, Italy and Spain provided the acute and convalescent COVID-19 samples. Sources were T cells, B-cell-depleted T cells, or PBMCs; the material itself was cDNA or gDNA.

Patients of the Seattle cohort, enrolled during active infection, were followed longitudinally. How the authors handled the data: The assay estimated nucleated cells by amplifying reference gene primers. Data came from immunoSEQ multiplex PCR; TCRdb stores just in-frame clones and leaves some out. That table is the source of V, J and clone size, and D and trimming were worked out from the DNA. Here the sample spans some 270,000 clones, 70% to 85% being singletons. The TCR comes from a human donor with COVID-19, enrolled during active disease. The donor label of this sample is uncertain. Sequences were obtained from peripheral blood.

CDR3 nucleotide sequence: TGCGCCAGCAGCCAAGATACGGGGAGGGGGACAGATACGCAGTATTTT. Amino acids: CASSQDTGRGTDTQYF. The chain carries TRBV4-3 and TRBJ2-3; the D gene is possibly TRBD2 (7 bases). Germline V gene data show CDR1 as LGHNA and CDR2 as YSLEER. V dropped 0 bases and J dropped 3 bases, with 13 bases sitting between them. This CDR3 region has 16 residues.